The clone carrying this TCR beta chain came up once. The antigen remains undetermined. At one boundary the junction diverges from the germline segment, which might be a read error. The sample belongs to a study of T cells in placental villitis. Study results and limitations: Infectious CMV placentae carried more CMV-specific clones (approximately 0.011) than villitis of unknown etiology (roughly 0.001). Some sequenced T cells, mainly in controls, may be decidual rather than villous infiltrates.

Five infectious villitis placentae: four cytomegalovirus, one Toxoplasma gondii. Younger maternal age, smaller fetuses, and preterm delivery or intrauterine demise in a couple of cases marked infectious villitis. The libraries were made with immunoSEQ v4. Libraries were prepared by immunoSEQ multiplex PCR; TCRdb keeps only in-frame clonotypes and omits some of them. The sample consists of around 2,500 clones, 82% of them appearing once. Sequencing was done on a sample of placental tissue containing maternal and fetal cells. The TCR sequence derives from a human patient with infectious villitis; the placental T cells may come from both mother and fetus.

DNA for the CDR3: TGCAGCGTCGAAGGGGGACTAGCGGGAGCCATAGATACGCAGTATTTT. Its translation is CSVEGGLAGAIDTQYF. The chain employs TRBV29-1 and TRBJ2-3, with TRBD2 matching 14 bases. The CDR3 is 16 amino acids. Germline values: CDR1 SQVTM, CDR2 ANQGSEA.